This T cell receptor beta chain originates from a study of post-analysis software for immune sequencing data. Across the whole study: The cohort encompassed relapsing-remitting, secondary progressive and progressive-relapsing multiple sclerosis disease courses.

Sequencing libraries made from TCR beta cDNA carried unique molecular identifiers. Roughly 470,000 cDNA molecules came from about 1 to 10 million T cells. Each CDR3 protein is one row after TCRdb ran MiXCR on the PCR reads. Counted here are hundreds of thousands of distinct CDR3 sequences, 25% to 30% occurring once; the ten biggest clones make up 0.56%. The sample holds a few counts of this clonotype. Its matching antigen is unknown. This CDR3 contains 14 residues. V lost 0 bases, J lost 4 bases, and 6 bases stayed unmatched. Germline lookup yields CDR1 DFQATT and CDR2 SNEGSKA (reference sequence). Notes on the study in general: Samples prepared in the same batch strongly co-clustered by F measure. With TRBV5-6, TRBV5-1 and TRBV20-1 included, about five TRBV segments were more frequent in patients than in controls. Normalized Chao1 diversity in multiple sclerosis patients fell significantly below that of controls.

This TCR was recovered from a girl under 18 with multiple sclerosis. The chain recombines TRBV20-1 with TRBJ2-7; TRBD2 matches at 7 bases. The sequencing sample was made of blood. The CDR3 DNA is TGCAGTGCTAGAGATTGGGGGGGAATATACGAGCAGTACTTC. Residues: CSARDWGGIYEQYF.